These 23 T cell receptor beta chains were all obtained from the same sample, sequenced in a study of blood T cell repertoires in COVID-19 (TCRdb year 2020). Library prep was done by the immunoSEQ multiplex PCR assay. TCRdb mirrors the immuneACCESS table, restricted to in-frame sequences. Some clones are absent from its copies; in checked studies, under half trace to an unresolved V gene, and the reason for the others is unknown. Counted in this sample were fewer than 250,000 clones; 84% of them appeared once. The ten largest clonotypes hold about 4% of the sample. Material for sequencing was peripheral blood. These receptors all stem from a man aged 45-65 years with acute or convalescent COVID-19.

The gene calls are TRBV6-6 and TRBJ1-2; D uncertain. Trimming left V 7 bases short and J 0 bases short, with 9 bases between. Per the germline V gene, CDR1 is MNHNY and CDR2 is SVGAGI (reference sequence). The CDR3 runs to 13 residues. This CDR3 is CASNRGPNYGYTF. As DNA, the CDR3 is TGTGCCAGCAATAGAGGCCCTAACTATGGCTACACCTTC.

This clone was counted ten times or more. V and J are TRBV7-6 and TRBJ2-7; TRBD2 matches 9 bases. Germline CDR1 SGHVS, CDR2 FNYEAQ. The junction had 2 bases not matched to a gene; V was cut back by 3 bases and J by 2 bases. CDR3 length equals 14 residues. This chain's CDR3 is CASSFSGGAYEQYF. CDR3 nucleotides: TGTGCCAGCAGCTTTAGCGGGGGCGCCTACGAGCAGTACTTC.

This chain connects TRBV29-1 to TRBJ1-3; 9 positions match TRBD1. The V and J ends lost 4 bases and 4 bases, in that order; junction bases with no gene match: 5. The CDR3 runs to 14 residues. The germline gives CDR1 SQVTM, CDR2 ANQGSEA. The CDR3 loop is CSVGPGTGGNTIYF. As DNA, the CDR3 is TGCAGCGTTGGTCCCGGGACAGGGGGAAACACCATATATTTT.

The V call is TRBV28, the J call TRBJ1-6, with D maybe TRBD1 (5 bases). Germline values: CDR1 MDHEN, CDR2 SYDVKM. The CDR3 spans 15 residues. V lost 2 bases and J 0 bases, leaving 5 bases between the germline ends. CDR3 protein: CASSLDSSYNSPLHF. As DNA, the CDR3 is TGTGCCAGCAGTTTAGACAGCTCCTATAATTCACCCCTCCACTTT.

CDR3 sequence: CAWSVGGAALYEQYF. The CDR3 DNA reads as TGTGCCTGGAGTGTAGGGGGGGCTGCCCTTTACGAGCAGTACTTC. This chain uses TRBV30 with TRBJ2-7, with a tentative D call TRBD2 (7 bases). The CDR3 runs 15 residues. Germline V gives CDR1 GTSNPN, CDR2 SVGIG (reference sequence). Trimming took 0 bases from V and 4 from J, leaving 16 bases between them.

The chain employs TRBV7-2 and TRBJ1-5; TRBD1 matches at 9 bases. In germline, CDR1 is SGHTA, CDR2 FQGNSA. CDR3 length: 15 amino acids. Germline trimming cut 3 bases from V and 1 base from J; bases unmatched to any gene: 1. The CDR3 loop reads CASSFTGGSNQPQHF. The CDR3, as DNA: TGTGCCAGCAGCTTCACAGGGGGCAGCAATCAGCCCCAGCATTTT.

J is TRBJ2-2 and V is TRBV27, with D perhaps TRBD1 (6 bases). Germline V gives CDR1 MNHEY, CDR2 SMNVEV (reference sequence). The CDR3 covers 15 residues. The ends were cut back, 5 bases at V and 7 bases at J, with 17 bases in the middle. This CDR3 reads CASSPYRVGGGELFF. The CDR3 bases are TGTGCCAGCAGTCCGTACAGGGTAGGAGGCGGGGAGCTGTTTTTT.

The chain recombines TRBV23-1 with TRBJ1-5; D call uncertain. TRBV23-1 is filed as an ORF, its function uncertain. Trimming stripped 0 bases from V and 0 bases from J, with 15 bases between. This CDR3 has 18 residues. In nucleotides, the CDR3 is TGCGCCAGCAGTCAATCGGGCCAGACCCCCGGTAGCAATCAGCCCCAGCATTTT. It codes for CASSQSGQTPGSNQPQHF.

This clone was picked up a small number of times. One end of the junction varies from germline; a read error may be responsible. The chain combines TRBV27 with TRBJ2-7, with 10 bases aligning to TRBD1. The CDR3 loop spans 15 amino acids. Germline V gives CDR1 MNHEY, CDR2 SMNVEV (reference sequence). The CDR3 loop is CASSPWDRGSSEQYF. The CDR3 DNA sequence: TGTGCCAGCAGTCCATGGGACAGGGGATCCTCCGAGCAGTACTTC.

The gene calls are TRBV29-1 and TRBJ2-1; the match to TRBD2 covers 8 bases. Germline V gives CDR1 SQVTM, CDR2 ANQGSEA. The V gene end was trimmed by 7 bases and the J gene end by 9 bases; junction bases not matched to a gene: 8. The CDR3 runs to 12 residues. The chain's CDR3 is CSGSGVLVEQFF. CDR3 sequence (DNA): TGCAGCGGTAGCGGGGTTTTGGTTGAGCAGTTCTTC.

The chain uses TRBV3-1 (or the pseudogene TRBV3-2) and TRBJ2-2, with 10 bases aligning to TRBD1. Germline values: CDR1 LGHDT, CDR2 YNNKEL (reference sequence). With V trimmed by 0 bases and J by 3 bases, 7 bases remained unmatched. The CDR3 sequence is 18 residues long. The CDR3 protein is CASSQERGTGDYTGELFF. As DNA, the CDR3 is TGTGCCAGCAGCCAAGAGAGGGGGACAGGGGACTACACCGGGGAGCTGTTTTTT.

The chain carries TRBV7-9 and TRBJ1-3; D is unclear. The V gene's germline CDR1 is SEHNR and CDR2 FQNEAQ (reference sequence). Trimming removed 1 base from V and 4 bases from J, with 14 bases in between. The CDR3 covers 16 residues. The CDR3 DNA reads TGTGCCAGCAGCTTAGAGCGCTCGGGGTCGGGAAACACCATATATTTT. Translating it yields CASSLERSGSGNTIYF.

The chain couples TRBV14 to TRBJ1-2; possibly TRBD1 for D (5 bases). Per germline, CDR1 SGHDN and CDR2 FVKESK. Deletions cut 3 bases from V and 8 bases from J, with 16 bases between. The CDR3 consists of 14 residues. CDR3 in amino acids: CASSQRPQGGGYTF. CDR3 coding DNA: TGTGCCAGCAGCCAGAGGCCCCAGGGTGGCGGCTACACCTTC.

This clone was picked up a small number of times. The gene calls are TRBV6-2 or TRBV6-3 and TRBJ1-5, with 11 nucleotides matching TRBD1. The V and J ends lost 5 bases and 5 bases, in that order; junction bases with no gene match: 8. Germline CDR1 is MNHEY and CDR2 is SVGEGT. CDR3 length equals 16 residues. The CDR3 nucleotides are TGTGCCAGCAGTACATCCGGGACAGGGGGTTATCAGCCCCAGCATTTT. It yields the protein CASSTSGTGGYQPQHF.

This clone occurred once. The DNA for the CDR3 is TGTGCCAGCAGCTTACAGGGTGGCAATCAGCCCCAGCATTTT. It translates to CASSLQGGNQPQHF. V is TRBV2 and J is TRBJ1-5; maybe TRBD1 (6 bases). Trimming shortened V by 6 bases and J by 2 bases, and 11 bases separated the two germline ends. The CDR3 consists of 14 residues. Germline V gives CDR1 SNHLY, CDR2 FYNNEI.

The chain joins TRBV7-6 to TRBJ2-5; 11 bases are shared with TRBD2. The germline gives CDR1 SGHVS, CDR2 FNYEAQ. The CDR3 totals 16 residues. V lost 1 base and J lost 2; bases outside the gene matches: 3. In nucleotides, the CDR3 is TGTGCCAGCAGCTTAGGACTAGCGGGGACACAAGAGACCCAGTACTTC. It translates to CASSLGLAGTQETQYF.

V is TRBV18 and J is TRBJ2-3; D unresolved. Trimming pared 6 bases from V and 6 bases from J, leaving 16 bases between. The CDR3 consists of 14 residues. CDR1 is KGHSH, CDR2 LQKENI, per germline. CDR3 sequence reads: CASSIRSLTDTQYF. DNA of the CDR3: TGTGCCAGCTCGATTAGGAGTCTTACGGATACGCAGTATTTT.

This chain connects TRBV6-7 to TRBJ1-6; 8 nucleotides match TRBD1. TRBV6-7 is labeled an ORF, and its function is uncertain. The length of the CDR3 is 14 residues. Losses at the gene ends were 6 bases for V and 7 bases for J; bases not matched to a gene: 5. The CDR3 DNA sequence: TGTGCCAGCAGACCGGGACAGGAAAATTCACCCCTCCACTTT. Its protein product is CASRPGQENSPLHF.

This clone appeared a few times. The genes are TRBV3-1 (or the pseudogene TRBV3-2) and TRBJ1-2; TRBD1 agrees at 9 bases. CDR1 and CDR2 (germline): LGHDT, YNNKEL (reference sequence). The CDR3 extends over 14 amino acids. V gave up 8 bases and J gave up 4 bases; unmatched junction bases: 8. The CDR3 is CASRPGQGSYGYTF. CDR3 nucleotide sequence: TGTGCCAGCCGCCCGGGACAGGGCTCCTATGGCTACACCTTC.

About this clone: This same CDR3 is encoded by further DNA sequences in the sample. This rearrangement joins TRBV9 to TRBJ1-5; D gene ambiguous. Looked up from germline, CDR1 is SGDLS and CDR2 is YYNGEE. This CDR3 comprises 15 residues. The ends were cut back, 0 bases at V and 0 bases at J, with 7 bases in the middle. In DNA, the CDR3 is TGTGCCAGCAGCGTAGGCCAGAATAGCAATCAGCCCCAGCATTTT. Residues: CASSVGQNSNQPQHF.

This clone has just a few counts. The J gene is TRBJ2-1, the V gene TRBV13; D possibly corresponds to TRBD2 (5 bases). CDR3 length: 16 residues. Germline assignment: CDR1 PRHDT and CDR2 FYEKMQ (reference sequence). V shed 5 bases and J shed 5 bases, with 19 bases lying between them. Here the CDR3 reads CASSQDAGLNHNEQFF. The CDR3 DNA follows: TGTGCCAGCAGCCAAGATGCGGGTTTAAACCACAATGAGCAGTTCTTC.

The V gene is TRBV7-9, the J gene TRBJ1-2, with D possibly matching TRBD1 (5 bases). Germline V gene data show CDR1 as SEHNR and CDR2 as FQNEAQ (reference sequence). With 1 base removed from V and 4 bases from J, the gap between germline ends came to 16 bases. The CDR3 is 16 amino acids. For the CDR3, the DNA is TGTGCCAGCAGCTTAGGAGGAATGGGGGGAGTCTATGGCTACACCTTC. Protein product: CASSLGGMGGVYGYTF.

The genes are TRBV11-2 and TRBJ1-1; D is unclear. The CDR3 is 13 residues long. Trimming took off 5 bases at V and 1 base at J, with 8 bases between the two ends. Germline V gene lookup returns CDR1 SGHAT and CDR2 FQNNGV. CDR3 coding DNA: TGTGCCAGCAGCAAAACCGGGAACACTGAAGCTTTCTTT. Protein product: CASSKTGNTEAFF.